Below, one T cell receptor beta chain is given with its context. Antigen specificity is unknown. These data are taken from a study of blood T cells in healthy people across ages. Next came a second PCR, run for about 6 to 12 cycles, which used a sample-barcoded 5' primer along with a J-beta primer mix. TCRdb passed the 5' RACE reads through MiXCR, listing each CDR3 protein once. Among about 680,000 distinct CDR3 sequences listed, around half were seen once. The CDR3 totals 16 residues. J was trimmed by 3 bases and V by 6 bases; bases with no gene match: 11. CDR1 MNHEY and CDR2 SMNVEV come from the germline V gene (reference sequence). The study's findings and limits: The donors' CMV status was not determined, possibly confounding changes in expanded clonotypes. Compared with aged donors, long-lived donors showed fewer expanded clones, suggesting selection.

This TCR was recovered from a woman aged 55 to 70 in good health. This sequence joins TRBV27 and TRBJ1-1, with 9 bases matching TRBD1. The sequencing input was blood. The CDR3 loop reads CASRRQGGEYYTEAFF. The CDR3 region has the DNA TGTGCCAGCAGGCGACAGGGGGGGGAGTATTACACTGAAGCTTTCTTT.